Here is one TCR beta chain with its context. Its target is unknown. Germline lookup yields CDR1 KGHSH and CDR2 LQKENI. The CDR3 length is 14 residues. J gave up 8 bases and V 2 bases, and 5 bases lay outside the gene matches. These donors were members of the roughly 110-subject validation cohort, a group separate from the approximately 700-subject first cohort. Some clones are missing from TCRdb's copy, which holds only in-frame ones; the method was immunoSEQ multiplex PCR. The sample has nearly 110,000 clones; 88% are singletons. This record belongs to a study of cytomegalovirus exposure and HLA in healthy donors. Study results and limitations: Specificity of three CMV-associated chains for CMV antigens was verified in vitro.

The TCR was taken from a woman aged 18-29 years in good health and CMV-seropositive. The rearrangement uses TRBV18 and TRBJ2-2; TRBD1 matches at 7 bases. The sample was PBMCs. CDR3 coding DNA: TGTGCCAGCTCACCAATTCGACAGGGAGGGGAGCTGTTTTTT. Protein: CASSPIRQGGELFF.